This TCR beta chain was documented in a study of T cell responses to AZD1222 COVID-19 vaccine. Produced via immunoSEQ multiplex PCR; TCRdb's table is partial and in-frame only. Among roughly 130,000 clones, approximately 90% were seen once, and the ten largest hold 3.5% to 4.5%. In the case of this clone: As yet, its antigen is unknown.

Investigators merged groups given second doses at roughly 4 or roughly 12 weeks. Study findings and constraints: White British donors predominated, females outnumbered males, and clonal diversity was possibly underestimated.

The CDR3 has 13 residues. The V gene end was trimmed by 8 bases and the J gene end by 4 bases; junction bases not matched to a gene: 4. Looked up from germline, CDR1 is SGHTA and CDR2 is FQGNSA. The genes are TRBV7-2 and TRBJ2-2; 7 positions agree with TRBD2. This clonotype was obtained from an adult who received the AZD1222 COVID-19 vaccine. The sample here was peripheral blood, taken 28 days after the second AZD1222 dose. CDR3: CASCSGGTGELFF. Written as DNA, the CDR3 is TGTGCCAGCTGCTCGGGGGGCACCGGGGAGCTGTTTTTT. The full variable domain, rest sourced from reference TRBV7-2 and TRBJ2-2, is GAGVSQSPSNKVTEKGKDVELRCDPISGHTALYWYRQSLGQGLEFLIYFQGNSAPDKSGLPSDRFSAERTGGSVSTLTIQRTQQEDSAVYLCASCSGGTGELFFGEGSRLTVL.